A few counts support the clone carrying this TCR beta chain. This sample was included in a study of blood T cell repertoires in COVID-19. Assay: immunoSEQ multiplex PCR; the TCRdb copy retains only in-frame clones and omits some. The sample holds 150,000 to 200,000 clones, 85% seen once. Enrollment of patients from Seattle took place during active infection, with longitudinal follow-up. The CDR3 loop spans 13 amino acids. Trimming pared 4 bases from V and 3 bases from J, leaving 9 bases between. The rearrangement links TRBV12-3 or TRBV12-4 to TRBJ1-1, with D possibly being TRBD1 (6 bases). The clonotype was recovered from a person aged 70 to 80 with COVID-19, enrolled during active disease. Material: peripheral blood. CDR3 nucleotides: TGTGCCAGCAGTTCTACAGGGTACACTGAAGCTTTCTTT. Protein product: CASSSTGYTEAFF.